The rows below give T cell receptor beta chains drawn from one sample of a study of blood T cell repertoires in COVID-19. Some clones are missing from TCRdb's copy, which holds only in-frame ones; the method was immunoSEQ multiplex PCR. The table has under 450,000 clones, 75% to 90% seen once. Material for sequencing was PBMCs or T cells enriched from blood (not recorded which). The source is a woman between 45 and 60 years old who had recovered from COVID-19. The CDR3 runs from the conserved cysteine through the conserved F or W. D genes are given only for firm matches. Expanded clones are given a class, and other clones once, few, many or no size at all.

D	size	J	V	DNA	CDR3
-	-	TRBJ2-1	TRBV2	TGTGCCAGCAAGGGGGAAAGGGGGTTCTTC	CASKGERGFF
-	-	TRBJ1-1	TRBV4-1	TGCGCCAGCAGCCAATCGCAGGCCGGGGAGACTGAAGCTTTCTTT	CASSQSQAGETEAFF
-	-	TRBJ1-2	TRBV30	TGTGCCTGGTCCAGGGGATTTGGCTACACCTTC	CAWSRGFGYTF
-	-	TRBJ2-2	TRBV11-2	TGTGCCAGCAGCTCAAACAGGGCTGGGGAGCTGTTTTTT	CASSSNRAGELFF
-	-	TRBJ1-2	TRBV7-2	TGTGCCAGCAGCTTGGACAGAAACGGGTATGGCTACACCTTC	CASSLDRNGYGYTF
-	-	TRBJ1-4	TRBV27	TGTGCCAGCAAGTTCCTCAGGGCCACTAATGAAAAACTGTTTTTT	CASKFLRATNEKLFF
-	-	TRBJ1-2	TRBV12-3/TRBV12-4	TGTGCCACTACCGGAGGGAGGTGGTTTGGCTACACCTTC	CATTGGRWFGYTF
-	-	TRBJ2-2	TRBV18	TGTGCCAGCTCACCACCGATGGGGGGCACCGGGGAGCTGTTTTTT	CASSPPMGGTGELFF
-	many	TRBJ1-6	TRBV9	TGTGCCAGCAGCAACACAGGGAGTCGTAATTCACCCCTCCACTTT	CASSNTGSRNSPLHF
-	once	TRBJ1-1	TRBV7-3	TGTGCCAGCAGCTCTCGGGGGAGCACTGAAGCTTTCTTT	CASSSRGSTEAFF
TRBD1	-	TRBJ1-2	TRBV6-5	TGTGCCAGCATGGGCAGGGGGCGGCCTGATTATGGCTACACCTTC	CASMGRGRPDYGYTF
TRBD1	-	TRBJ2-7	TRBV19	TGTGCCAGTAGTCTTTCCGGGACAGGGCCAGGAGAGCAGTACTTC	CASSLSGTGPGEQYF
TRBD1	-	TRBJ2-6	TRBV6-6	TGTGCCAGCAGTCGAGGGGGCGCCGGAACTGGGGCCAACGTCCTGACTTTC	CASSRGGAGTGANVLTF
-	-	TRBJ1-1	TRBV5-6	TGTGCCAGCAGCTCAGGGGCCAACACTGAAGCTTTCTTT	CASSSGANTEAFF
-	-	TRBJ1-2	TRBV4-3	TGCGCCAGCAGCCAAGGTCATTCGGACAGAAACTATGGCTACACCTTC	CASSQGHSDRNYGYTF
TRBD1	-	TRBJ2-1	TRBV5-8	TGTGCCAGCAGCTCCAACAGGGGCTCCAACAATGAGCAGTTCTTC	CASSSNRGSNNEQFF
TRBD1	-	TRBJ1-2	TRBV5-1	TGCGCCAGCAGCGGGGACAGGGGGCACTATGGCTACACCTTC	CASSGDRGHYGYTF
-	-	TRBJ1-2	TRBV19	TGTGCCAGTAGTACAAAGCCCGGGACAACTGCTAACTATGGCTACACCTTC	CASSTKPGTTANYGYTF
-	-	TRBJ1-1	TRBV5-1	TGCGCCAGCAGCTTTACCCAGGGGTCTGAAGCTTTCTTT	CASSFTQGSEAFF
-	-	TRBJ1-3	TRBV5-1	TGCGCCAGCAGCTTTTCAGGGCCCAGCTCTGGAAACACCATATATTTT	CASSFSGPSSGNTIYF
TRBD2	-	TRBJ2-1	TRBV3-1/TRBV3-2	TGTGCCAGCAGGCCCCTAGCGGGAGAGGGCTCCTACAATGAGCAGTTCTTC	CASRPLAGEGSYNEQFF
TRBD1	-	TRBJ1-2	TRBV18	TGTGCCAGCTCCCTAAGACGATCGGGACAGGGGGCAGATGGCTACACCTTC	CASSLRRSGQGADGYTF
TRBD1	-	TRBJ2-7	TRBV5-4	TGTGCCAGCAGCTCCGGACAGGGGCCTTCTACGGTGCAGTACTTC	CASSSGQGPSTVQYF
TRBD1	-	TRBJ1-1	TRBV28	TGTGCCAGCAGTCCACAGACAGGGGGCAGAGATGAAGCTTTCTTT	CASSPQTGGRDEAFF
-	-	TRBJ1-2	TRBV6-2/TRBV6-3	TGTGCCAGCAGTTACAACAGGGTCGGCTACACCTTC	CASSYNRVGYTF
-	-	TRBJ2-1	TRBV29-1	TGCAGCGCCCGGCGGGACAGTAGCTACAATGAGCAGTTCTTC	CSARRDSSYNEQFF
-	-	TRBJ2-7	TRBV18	TGTGCCAGCTCACCATTCAGGGAAGGCACTTACGAGCAGTACTTC	CASSPFREGTYEQYF
-	few	TRBJ1-2	TRBV29-1	TGCAGCGCGGCCTCGGGGGGGCTCTATGGCTACACCTTC	CSAASGGLYGYTF
-	few	TRBJ1-5	TRBV18	TGTGCCAGCTCTCACAGCCATTATAGCAATCAGCCCCAGCATTTT	CASSHSHYSNQPQHF
-	-	TRBJ1-5	TRBV5-8	TGTGCCAGCAGCCCCTGGGCCAGGCCCAATCAGCCCCAGCATTTT	CASSPWARPNQPQHF
-	-	TRBJ2-2	TRBV25-1	TGTGCCAGCAGTGATCGAGTCACCGGGGAGCTGTTTTTT	CASSDRVTGELFF
TRBD1	-	TRBJ2-5	TRBV19	TGTGCCAGTAACCCGACAGGGGGCTTGTCAGAGACCCAGTACTTC	CASNPTGGLSETQYF
-	-	TRBJ2-2	TRBV5-1	TGCGCCAGCAGCACGGGGGCGAACACCGGGGAGCTGTTTTTT	CASSTGANTGELFF
-	-	TRBJ2-7	TRBV5-8	TGTGCCAGCAGCTTGGAGGCAGGGAAGAACTACGAGCAGTACTTC	CASSLEAGKNYEQYF
TRBD2	-	TRBJ2-3	TRBV30	TGTGCCTGGAGGGAGACTAGCGGGGTTCTCCCAGATACGCAGTATTTT	CAWRETSGVLPDTQYF
TRBD1	-	TRBJ1-2	TRBV5-4	TGTGCCAGCAGCTTACGACAGGGCATCGACTATGGCTACACCTTC	CASSLRQGIDYGYTF
TRBD2	once	TRBJ2-7	TRBV15	TGTGCCACCAGCAGACCCCCGATTACGGGGGGAGGCTTACCCTACGAGCAGTACTTC	CATSRPPITGGGLPYEQYF
TRBD2	-	TRBJ2-2	TRBV19	TGTGCCAGTAGTATTGGGGCGGGAGGGCCGGCGAACACCGGGGAGCTGTTTTTT	CASSIGAGGPANTGELFF
-	-	TRBJ2-7	TRBV5-6	TGTGCCAGCAGCTCCCGGGACAAGCTCTACGAGCAGTACTTC	CASSSRDKLYEQYF
TRBD1	-	TRBJ1-6	TRBV9	TGTGCCAGCACCCAGGACAGGTATAATTCACCCCTCCACTTT	CASTQDRYNSPLHF
TRBD1	-	TRBJ1-2	TRBV5-1	TGCGCCAGCAGCTCAACCGGGACAGCTCTCGGCTACACCTTC	CASSSTGTALGYTF
-	-	TRBJ1-5	TRBV7-2	TGTGCCAGCAGCCCAACCTCTCCGGGGCAGCCCCAGCATTTT	CASSPTSPGQPQHF
-	few	TRBJ2-7	TRBV6-5	TGTGCCAGCAGTTTGGTCGCAGGGTGGTCGGACGAGCAGTACTTC	CASSLVAGWSDEQYF
TRBD1	-	TRBJ1-1	TRBV5-4	TGTGCCAGCAGCTTGCAGGGGGTTTTGGCTGAAGCTTTCTTT	CASSLQGVLAEAFF
-	-	TRBJ1-2	TRBV7-2	TGTGCCAGCAGCTTAACTTATGGCTACACCTTC	CASSLTYGYTF
TRBD2	-	TRBJ2-7	TRBV7-8	TGTGCCAGCAGCTTAGGCGGGAGGCTCTCCTACGAGCAGTACTTC	CASSLGGRLSYEQYF
TRBD1	-	TRBJ2-7	TRBV4-1	TGCGCCAGCAGCCAGGGGACAGGGATTTACGAGCAGTACTTC	CASSQGTGIYEQYF
TRBD1	-	TRBJ1-5	TRBV4-1	TGCGCCAGCAGCCCCCGGACAGGGGGTCCGCCCCAGCATTTT	CASSPRTGGPPQHF
-	-	TRBJ1-4	TRBV13	TGTGCCAGCACCCAAAGGCGGAGGAATGAAAAACTGTTTTTT	CASTQRRRNEKLFF
-	-	TRBJ1-5	TRBV4-2	TGTGCCAGCAGCCAAGGTGTCGAGAATCAGCCCCAGCATTTT	CASSQGVENQPQHF
-	-	TRBJ1-5	TRBV2	TGTGCCAGCATGGGGGGGGATCAGCCCCAGCATTTT	CASMGGDQPQHF
-	-	TRBJ1-4	TRBV14	TGTGCCAGCAGCTTAGACGCGGTTGGACAGAAAGTGGGAAAACTGTTTTTT	CASSLDAVGQKVGKLFF